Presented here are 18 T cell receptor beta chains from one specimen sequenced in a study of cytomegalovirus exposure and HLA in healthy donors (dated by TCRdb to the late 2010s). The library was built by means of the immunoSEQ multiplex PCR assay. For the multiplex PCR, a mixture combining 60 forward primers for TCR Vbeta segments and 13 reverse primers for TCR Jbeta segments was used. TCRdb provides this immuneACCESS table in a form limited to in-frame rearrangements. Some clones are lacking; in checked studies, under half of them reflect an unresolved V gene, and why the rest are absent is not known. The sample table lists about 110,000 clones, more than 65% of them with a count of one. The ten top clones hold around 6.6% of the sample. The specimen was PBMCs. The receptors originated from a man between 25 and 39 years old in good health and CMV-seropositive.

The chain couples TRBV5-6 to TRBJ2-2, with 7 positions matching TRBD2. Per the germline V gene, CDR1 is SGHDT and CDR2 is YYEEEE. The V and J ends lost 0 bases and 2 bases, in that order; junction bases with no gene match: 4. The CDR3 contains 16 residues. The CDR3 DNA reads TGTGCCAGCAGCTTGGGTCTAGCGGTCAACACCGGGGAGCTGTTTTTT. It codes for CASSLGLAVNTGELFF.

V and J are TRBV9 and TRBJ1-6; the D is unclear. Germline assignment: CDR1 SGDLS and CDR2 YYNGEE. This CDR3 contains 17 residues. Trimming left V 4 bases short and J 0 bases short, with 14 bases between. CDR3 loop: CASSIRPGSSYNSPLHF. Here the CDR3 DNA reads TGTGCCAGCAGCATAAGACCCGGGAGCTCCTATAATTCACCCCTCCACTTT.

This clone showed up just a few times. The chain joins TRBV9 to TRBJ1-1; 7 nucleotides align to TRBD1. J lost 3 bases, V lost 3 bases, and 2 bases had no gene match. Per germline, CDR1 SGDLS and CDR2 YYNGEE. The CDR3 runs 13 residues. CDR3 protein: CASSEQGDTEAFF. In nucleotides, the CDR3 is TGTGCCAGCAGCGAGCAGGGGGACACTGAAGCTTTCTTT.

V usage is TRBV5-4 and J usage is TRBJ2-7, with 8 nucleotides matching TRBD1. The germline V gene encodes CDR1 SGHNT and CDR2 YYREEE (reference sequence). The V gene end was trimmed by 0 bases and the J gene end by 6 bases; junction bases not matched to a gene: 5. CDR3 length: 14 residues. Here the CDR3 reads CASSLGQGIREQYF. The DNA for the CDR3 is TGTGCCAGCAGCTTGGGACAGGGGATTCGCGAGCAGTACTTC. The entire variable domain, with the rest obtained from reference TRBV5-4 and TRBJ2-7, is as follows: ETGVTQSPTHLIKTRGQQVTLRCSSQSGHNTVSWYQQALGQGPQFIFQYYREEENGRGNFPPRFSGLQFPNYSSELNVNALELDDSALYLCASSLGQGIREQYFGPGTRLTVT.

This chain's CDR3 is CASSPTGDPYGYTF. The CDR3 DNA reads TGTGCCAGCAGCCCCACAGGGGATCCCTATGGCTACACCTTC. This rearrangement joins TRBV5-5 to TRBJ1-2; 7 nucleotides agree with TRBD1. V gave up 4 bases and J gave up 4 bases; unmatched junction bases: 7. The CDR3 runs 14 residues. Germline lookup yields CDR1 SGHKS and CDR2 YYEKEE (reference sequence).

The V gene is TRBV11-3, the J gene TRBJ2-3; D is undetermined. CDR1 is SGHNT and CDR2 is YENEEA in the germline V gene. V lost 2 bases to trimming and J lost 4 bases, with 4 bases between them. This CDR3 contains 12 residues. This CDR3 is CASSLFSDTQYF. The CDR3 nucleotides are TGTGCCAGCAGCTTATTCTCAGATACGCAGTATTTT.

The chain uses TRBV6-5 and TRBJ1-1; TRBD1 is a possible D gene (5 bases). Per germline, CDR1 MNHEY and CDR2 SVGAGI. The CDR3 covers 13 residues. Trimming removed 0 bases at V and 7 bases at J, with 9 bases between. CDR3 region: CASSYSMQGEAFF. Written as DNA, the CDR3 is TGTGCCAGCAGTTACTCGATGCAGGGTGAAGCTTTCTTT.

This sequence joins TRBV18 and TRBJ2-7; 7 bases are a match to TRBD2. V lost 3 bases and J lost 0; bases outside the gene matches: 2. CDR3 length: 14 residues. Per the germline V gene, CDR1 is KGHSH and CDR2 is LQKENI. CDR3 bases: TGTGCCAGCTCACCGCGGGGGAGCTCCTACGAGCAGTACTTC. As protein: CASSPRGSSYEQYF.

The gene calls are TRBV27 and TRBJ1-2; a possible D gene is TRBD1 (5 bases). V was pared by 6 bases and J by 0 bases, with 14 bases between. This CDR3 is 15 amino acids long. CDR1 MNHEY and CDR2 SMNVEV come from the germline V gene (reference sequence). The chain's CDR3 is CASRQTGRPNYGYTF. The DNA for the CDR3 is TGTGCCAGCAGGCAAACAGGACGGCCTAACTATGGCTACACCTTC.

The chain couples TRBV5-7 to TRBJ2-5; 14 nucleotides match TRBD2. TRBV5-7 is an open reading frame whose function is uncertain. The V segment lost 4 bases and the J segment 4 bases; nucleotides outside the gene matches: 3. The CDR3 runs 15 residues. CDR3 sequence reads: CASSEGTSGGETQYF. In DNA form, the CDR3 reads TGTGCCAGCAGCGAAGGGACTAGCGGGGGAGAGACCCAGTACTTC.

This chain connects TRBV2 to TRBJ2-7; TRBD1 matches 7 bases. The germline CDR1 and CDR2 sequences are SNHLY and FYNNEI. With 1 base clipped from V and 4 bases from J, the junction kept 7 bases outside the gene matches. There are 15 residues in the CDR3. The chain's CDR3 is CASSEEGAEEYEQYF. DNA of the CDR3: TGTGCCAGCAGTGAAGAGGGGGCCGAGGAGTACGAGCAGTACTTC.

CDR3 amino acids: CASSQDQGVYNEQFF. CDR3 DNA sequence: TGTGCCAGCAGCCAAGACCAAGGGGTCTACAATGAGCAGTTCTTC. V and J are TRBV7-3 and TRBJ2-1, with D perhaps TRBD1 (5 bases). The CDR3 consists of 15 residues. Looked up from germline, CDR1 is SGHTA and CDR2 is FQGTGA. The V and J ends lost 5 bases and 3 bases respectively, with 14 bases between them.

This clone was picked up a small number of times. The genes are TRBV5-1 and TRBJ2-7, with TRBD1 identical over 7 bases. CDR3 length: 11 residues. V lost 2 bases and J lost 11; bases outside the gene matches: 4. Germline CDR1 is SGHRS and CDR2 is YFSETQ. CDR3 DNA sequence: TGCGCCAGCAGCTTTTTAGACAGGGAGTACTTC. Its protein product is CASSFLDREYF.

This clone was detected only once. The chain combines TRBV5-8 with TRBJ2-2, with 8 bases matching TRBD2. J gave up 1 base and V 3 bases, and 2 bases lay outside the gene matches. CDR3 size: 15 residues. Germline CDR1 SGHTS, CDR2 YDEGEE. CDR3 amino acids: CASSSSGWNTGELFF. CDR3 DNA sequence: TGTGCCAGCAGCTCTAGCGGGTGGAACACCGGGGAGCTGTTTTTT. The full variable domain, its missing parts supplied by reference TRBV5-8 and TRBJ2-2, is EAGVTQSPTHLIKTRGQQATLRCSPISGHTSVYWYQQALGLGLQFLLWYDEGEERNRGNFPPRFSGRQFPNYSSELNVNALELEDSALYLCASSSSGWNTGELFFGEGSRLTVL.

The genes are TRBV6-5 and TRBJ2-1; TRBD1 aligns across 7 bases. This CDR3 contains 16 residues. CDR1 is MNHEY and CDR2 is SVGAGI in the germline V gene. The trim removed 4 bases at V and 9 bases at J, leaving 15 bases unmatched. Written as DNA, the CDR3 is TGTGCCAGCAGTTTTAGGGGGCCGTCAAAAGGCATTGAGCAGTTCTTC. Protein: CASSFRGPSKGIEQFF.

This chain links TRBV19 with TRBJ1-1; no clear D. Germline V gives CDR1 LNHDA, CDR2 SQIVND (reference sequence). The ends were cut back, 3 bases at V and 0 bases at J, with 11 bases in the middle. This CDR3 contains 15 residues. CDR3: CASSISPRMNTEAFF. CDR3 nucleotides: TGTGCCAGTAGTATCAGCCCCAGGATGAACACTGAAGCTTTCTTT.

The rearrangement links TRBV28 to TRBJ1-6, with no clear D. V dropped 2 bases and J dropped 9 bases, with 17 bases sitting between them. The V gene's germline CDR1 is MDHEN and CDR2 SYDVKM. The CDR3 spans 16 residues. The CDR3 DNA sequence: TGTGCCAGCAGTTTACGCACCACCTATATTAGTTCACCCCTCCACTTT. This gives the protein CASSLRTTYISSPLHF. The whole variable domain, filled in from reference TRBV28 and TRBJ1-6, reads DVKVTQSSRYLVKRTGEKVFLECVQDMDHENMFWYRQDPGLGLRLIYFSYDVKMKEKGDIPEGYSVSREKKERFSLILESASTNQTSMYLCASSLRTTYISSPLHFGNGTRLTVT.

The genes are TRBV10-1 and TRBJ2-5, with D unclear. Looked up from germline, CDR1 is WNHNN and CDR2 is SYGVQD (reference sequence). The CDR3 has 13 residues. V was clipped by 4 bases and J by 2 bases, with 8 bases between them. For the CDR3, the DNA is TGCGCCAGCAGTGGTGAACGGCAAGAGACCCAGTACTTC. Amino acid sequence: CASSGERQETQYF.